This T cell receptor beta chain was captured in a study of T cell changes during pregnancy in multiple sclerosis. Sequenced by immunoSEQ multiplex PCR; TCRdb stores in-frame clones only, minus some. This sample has 40,000 to 45,000 clones; about nine tenths occur once, and the top ten carry 0.7% to 0.95%. The CDR3 runs 13 residues. The V and J ends lost 4 bases and 1 base, in that order; junction bases with no gene match: 0. The germline V gene encodes CDR1 LNHDA and CDR2 SQIVND (reference sequence). The receptor's source is a female donor with multiple sclerosis, enrolled in a pregnancy study. The rearrangement joins TRBV19 to TRBJ1-1; 7 nucleotides agree with TRBD1. The source was CD4+ T cells from peripheral blood mononuclear cells, collected before pregnancy. This CDR3 is CASSRQGNTEAFF. Here the CDR3 DNA reads TGTGCCAGTAGTAGACAGGGGAACACTGAAGCTTTCTTT.